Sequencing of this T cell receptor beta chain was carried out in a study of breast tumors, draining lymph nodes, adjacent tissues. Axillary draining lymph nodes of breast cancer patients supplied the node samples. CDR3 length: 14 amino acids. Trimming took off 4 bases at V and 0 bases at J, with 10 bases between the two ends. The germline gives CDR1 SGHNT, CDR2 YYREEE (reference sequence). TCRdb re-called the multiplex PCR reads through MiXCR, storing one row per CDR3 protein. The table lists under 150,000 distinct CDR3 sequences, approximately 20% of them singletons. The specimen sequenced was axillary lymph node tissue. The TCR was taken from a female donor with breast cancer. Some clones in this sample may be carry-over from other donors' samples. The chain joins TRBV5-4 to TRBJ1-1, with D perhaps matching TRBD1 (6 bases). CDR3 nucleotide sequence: TGTGCCAGCAGCACGGGACAAGTGAACACTGAAGCTTTCTTT. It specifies CASSTGQVNTEAFF.